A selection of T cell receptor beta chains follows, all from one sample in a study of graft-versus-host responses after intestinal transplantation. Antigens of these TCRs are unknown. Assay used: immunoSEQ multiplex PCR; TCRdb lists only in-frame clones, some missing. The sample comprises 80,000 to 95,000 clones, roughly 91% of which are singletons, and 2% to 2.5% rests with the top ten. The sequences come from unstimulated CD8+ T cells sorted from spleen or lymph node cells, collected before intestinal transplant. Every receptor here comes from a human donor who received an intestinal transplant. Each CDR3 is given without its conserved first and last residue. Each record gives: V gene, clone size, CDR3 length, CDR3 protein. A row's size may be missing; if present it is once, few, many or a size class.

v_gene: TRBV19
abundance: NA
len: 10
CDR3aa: ASSFGGQPQH

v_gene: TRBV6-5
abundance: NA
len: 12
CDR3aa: ASSYVSGYNEQF

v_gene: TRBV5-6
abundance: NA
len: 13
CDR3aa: ASSLEGQGDYGYT

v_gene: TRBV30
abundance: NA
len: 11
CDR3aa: AWSILQGGELF

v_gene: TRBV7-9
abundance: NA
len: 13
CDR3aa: ASRWPETGGPEAF

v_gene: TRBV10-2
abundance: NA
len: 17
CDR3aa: ASTDTGLAGGPNVYEQY

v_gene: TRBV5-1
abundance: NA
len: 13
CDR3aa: ASTLTSGGLETQY

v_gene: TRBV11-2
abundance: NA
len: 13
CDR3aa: ASSLVFATNEKLF

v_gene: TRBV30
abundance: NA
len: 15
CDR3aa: AWSTGTGVSGANVLT

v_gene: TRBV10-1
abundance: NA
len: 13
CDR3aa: ASRALTTGSYEQY

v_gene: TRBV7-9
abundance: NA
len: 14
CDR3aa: ASSSTGTSGRLEQY

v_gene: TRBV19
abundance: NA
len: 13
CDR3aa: ASSEWGQGFQPQH

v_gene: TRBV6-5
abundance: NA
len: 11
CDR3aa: ASSHSTRLGQY

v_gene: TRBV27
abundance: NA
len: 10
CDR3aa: ASSLRGEFQY

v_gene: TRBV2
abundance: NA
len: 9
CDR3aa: ASSESGEQY

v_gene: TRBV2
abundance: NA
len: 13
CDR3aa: ASSEEWTGNSPLH

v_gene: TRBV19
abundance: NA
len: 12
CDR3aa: ASSIQGTPLSQY

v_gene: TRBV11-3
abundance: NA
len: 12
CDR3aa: ASSNRQVQETQY

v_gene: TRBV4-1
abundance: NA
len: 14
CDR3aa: ASSQGGLPGKNIQY

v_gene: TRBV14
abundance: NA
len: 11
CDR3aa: ASSFGLYYEQY

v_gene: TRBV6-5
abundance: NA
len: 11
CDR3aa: ASNGDSPYEQY

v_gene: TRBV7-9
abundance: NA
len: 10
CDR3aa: ASSETTNEQF

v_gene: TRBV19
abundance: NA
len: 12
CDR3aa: ASSIGQGADEQF

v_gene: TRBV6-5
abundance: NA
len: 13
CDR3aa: ASSYSPADYTEAF

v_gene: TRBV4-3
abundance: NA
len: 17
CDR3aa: ASSQDSTSGGGSNNEQF

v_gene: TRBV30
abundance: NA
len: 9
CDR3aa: AWSHWEERF

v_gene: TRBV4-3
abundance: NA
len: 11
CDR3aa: ASSLGGDTEAF

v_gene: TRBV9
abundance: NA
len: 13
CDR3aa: ASSVGGGPTYEQY

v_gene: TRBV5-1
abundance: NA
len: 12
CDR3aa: ASSLVGQTYEQY

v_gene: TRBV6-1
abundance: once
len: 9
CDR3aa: ASKNTRDTL

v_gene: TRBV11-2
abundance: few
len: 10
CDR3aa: ASGGLTDTQY

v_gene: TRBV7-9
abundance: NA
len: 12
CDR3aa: ASSQSETTDTQY

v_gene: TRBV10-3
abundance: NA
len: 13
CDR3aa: AISWTGEANYGYT

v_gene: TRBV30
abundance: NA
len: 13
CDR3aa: AWSVDRDLTRPQH

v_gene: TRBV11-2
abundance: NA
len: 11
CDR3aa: ASSFSRTDTQY

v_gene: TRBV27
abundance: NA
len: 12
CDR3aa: ASSTTGTNSPLH

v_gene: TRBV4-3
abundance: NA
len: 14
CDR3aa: ASSQAGQDPIYGYT

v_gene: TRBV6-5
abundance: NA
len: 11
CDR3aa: ASSYDINTEAF

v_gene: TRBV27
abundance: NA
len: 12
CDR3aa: ASSLTGGRQPQH

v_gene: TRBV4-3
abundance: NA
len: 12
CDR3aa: ASSPYRGGYEQY

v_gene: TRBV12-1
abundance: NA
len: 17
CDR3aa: ASSPASSGGLRSTDTQY

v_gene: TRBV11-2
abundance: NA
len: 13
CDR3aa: ASRHNRGLHNEQF

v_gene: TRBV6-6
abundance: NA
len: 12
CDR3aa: ASSYNRGTGELF

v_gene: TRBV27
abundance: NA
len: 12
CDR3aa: ASSLGTGPYEQY

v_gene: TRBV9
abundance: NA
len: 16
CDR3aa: ASSVEAGLAGGTDTQY

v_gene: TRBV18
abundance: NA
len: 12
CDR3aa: ASSRGQGGYGYT

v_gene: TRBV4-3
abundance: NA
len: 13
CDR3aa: ASSQDLGQGYEQY

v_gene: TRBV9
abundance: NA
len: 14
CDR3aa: ASSDSVRSRTDTQY

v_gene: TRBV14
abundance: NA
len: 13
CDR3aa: ASSPRRGQGDEQF

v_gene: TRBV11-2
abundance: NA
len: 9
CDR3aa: ASSLVGRQY

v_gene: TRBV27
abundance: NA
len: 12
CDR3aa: ASSGQYPSSPLH

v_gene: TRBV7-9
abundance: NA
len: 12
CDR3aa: ASSPLGAPHEQY